These 19 T cell receptor beta chains came from one sample sequenced in a study of T cells after yellow fever vaccination. MiXCR, run by TCRdb on the 5' RACE reads, gives a single entry per CDR3 protein. This sample carries 200,000 to 300,000 distinct CDR3 sequences, roughly 6.3% of them seen once, and the ten largest clones take more than 0.85%. This specimen was CD4+ T cells sorted from PBMCs, taken on the day of the yellow fever booster vaccination. Source of these receptors: a young man who received the YFV17D yellow fever vaccine.

At least ten counts were recorded for this clonotype. The rearrangement joins TRBV27 to TRBJ2-5; D gene ambiguous. V was pared by 7 bases and J by 3 bases, with 3 bases between. CDR3 length: 10 residues. Germline V gene sequence: CDR1 MNHEY, CDR2 SMNVEV (reference sequence). This CDR3 reads CASKEETQYF. The CDR3 nucleotides are TGTGCCAGCAAGGAAGAGACCCAGTACTTC.

Ten or more counts support this clonotype. The chain combines TRBV5-1 with TRBJ2-1, with D unclear. V was cut by 4 bases and J by 0 bases, with 11 bases left in between. The CDR3 runs to 15 residues. Germline V lookup: CDR1 SGHRS, CDR2 YFSETQ. In nucleotides, the CDR3 is TGCGCCAGCAGCCCCGACCTAGGCTCCTACAATGAGCAGTTCTTC. Translation gives CASSPDLGSYNEQFF.

In this sample, this clonotype turned up many times. This sequence joins TRBV14 and TRBJ2-1, with D perhaps matching TRBD1 (6 bases). V lost 4 bases and J lost 2, with 12 bases in between. The CDR3 covers 15 residues. Germline values: CDR1 SGHDN, CDR2 FVKESK. The CDR3 loop is CASSPGTSAYNEQFF. The CDR3 coding sequence is TGTGCCAGCAGCCCCGGGACATCGGCCTACAATGAGCAGTTCTTC.

This rearrangement joins TRBV5-4 to TRBJ2-3; no reliable D call. Germline values: CDR1 SGHNT, CDR2 YYREEE (reference sequence). Trimming took off 4 bases at V and 0 bases at J, with 9 bases between the two ends. The CDR3 length is 14 residues. CDR3 coding DNA: TGTGCCAGCAGCAAGGAGTTTAGCACAGATACGCAGTATTTT. Residues: CASSKEFSTDTQYF.

This clonotype was seen repeatedly, ten times or more. V is TRBV6-5 and J is TRBJ2-7, with TRBD2 matching 9 bases. Trimming cost V 2 bases and J 2 bases; bases outside gene matches: 7. The CDR3 loop spans 16 amino acids. CDR1 MNHEY and CDR2 SVGAGI come from the germline V gene. The chain's CDR3 is CASSYAKASGAYEQYF. The CDR3 bases are TGTGCCAGCAGTTACGCAAAGGCTAGCGGGGCCTACGAGCAGTACTTC.

This clonotype came up many times. V gene TRBV4-3 combines with J gene TRBJ2-4; D is undetermined. CDR1 and CDR2 from the germline V gene are LGHNA and YSLEER. The V end was cut by 3 bases, the J end by 4 bases, with 13 bases between. The length of the CDR3 is 15 residues. The CDR3 nucleotides are TGCGCCAGCAGCCAGGGCATGGACGGAAAAAACATTCAGTACTTC. This encodes CASSQGMDGKNIQYF.

This clonotype came up many times. The V call is TRBV10-3, the J call TRBJ2-7, with D possibly TRBD2 on 5 matching bases. V lost 3 bases and J lost 3, with 12 bases in between. This CDR3 comprises 14 residues. Germline values: CDR1 ENHRY, CDR2 SYGVKD. CDR3 loop: CAISEGQTNYEQYF. The CDR3 DNA is TGTGCCATCAGTGAAGGGCAGACTAACTACGAGCAGTACTTC.

This clonotype has only a few counts. The chain uses TRBV5-8 and TRBJ2-1; 9 positions agree with TRBD2. The CDR3 is 15 amino acids. Germline V gene data show CDR1 as SGHTS and CDR2 as YDEGEE. The V segment lost 0 bases and the J segment 7 bases; nucleotides outside the gene matches: 5. DNA of the CDR3: TGTGCCAGCAGCTTGGGGACTAGCGTCGTGAATGAGCAGTTCTTC. Amino acid sequence: CASSLGTSVVNEQFF.

A few counts support this clonotype. The CDR3 region has the DNA TGTGCCAGCAGACTGGCGGCGGGTCAGCCCCAGCATTTT. This gives the protein CASRLAAGQPQHF. The chain recombines TRBV12-3 or TRBV12-4 with TRBJ1-5, with D uncertain. V was trimmed by 6 bases and J by 6 bases, leaving 12 bases between them. The CDR3 extends over 13 amino acids.

This clonotype was detected ten times or more. The chain has TRBV18 and TRBJ1-2; 7 bases map to TRBD1. Per the germline V gene, CDR1 is KGHSH and CDR2 is LQKENI. The V and J ends lost 2 bases and 7 bases, in that order; junction bases with no gene match: 7. This CDR3 is 14 amino acids long. CDR3 DNA: TGTGCCAGCTCACCATCAGACAGGGTAGCTGGCTACACCTTC. As protein: CASSPSDRVAGYTF. Combining the CDR3 with reference TRBV18 and TRBJ1-2 gives the whole variable domain NAGVMQNPRHLVRRRGQEARLRCSPMKGHSHVYWYRQLPEEGLKFMVYLQKENIIDESGMPKERFSAEFPKEGPSILRIQQVVRGDSAAYFCASSPSDRVAGYTFGSGTRLTVV.

Only a few counts were recorded for this clonotype. V is TRBV6-5 and J is TRBJ2-2; D is perhaps TRBD1 (5 bases). Between the trimmed V and J ends, which lost 4 bases and 4 bases, there was a span of 10 bases. The CDR3 contains 14 residues. Looked up from germline, CDR1 is MNHEY and CDR2 is SVGAGI. CDR3 protein: CASSWGRATGELFF. Written as DNA, the CDR3 is TGTGCCAGCAGTTGGGGCAGAGCCACCGGGGAGCTGTTTTTT.

There are many counts of this clonotype. The V gene is TRBV19, the J gene TRBJ2-2, with TRBD2 matching over 10 bases. J gave up 4 bases and V 10 bases, and 9 bases lay outside the gene matches. This CDR3 has 15 residues. Germline V gene lookup returns CDR1 LNHDA and CDR2 SQIVND (reference sequence). CDR3 bases: TGTGCCACCGCTAGCGGGAGCCTCCTCACCGGGGAGCTGTTTTTT. Amino acid sequence: CATASGSLLTGELFF.

The chain uses TRBV9 and TRBJ2-7; TRBD1 is a possible D gene (6 bases). This CDR3 is built from 15 residues. The germline V gene encodes CDR1 SGDLS and CDR2 YYNGEE. The V and J ends lost 4 bases and 2 bases respectively, with 16 bases between them. The CDR3 loop reads CASSLYSGAAYEQYF. Written as DNA, the CDR3 is TGTGCCAGCAGCCTATACTCAGGGGCTGCCTACGAGCAGTACTTC.

This clonotype has at least ten counts. This chain connects TRBV29-1 to TRBJ2-3; D possibly corresponds to TRBD1 (6 bases). Trimming stripped 7 bases from V and 6 bases from J, with 14 bases between. This CDR3 spans 12 amino acids. In germline, CDR1 is SQVTM, CDR2 ANQGSEA. Here the CDR3 reads CSEKGVSDTQYF. CDR3 in DNA: TGCAGCGAAAAGGGGGTTTCGGATACGCAGTATTTT.

This clonotype occurred many times. This chain joins TRBV15 and TRBJ2-5; tentative D call: TRBD2 (6 bases). Germline V gene lookup returns CDR1 LNHNV and CDR2 YYDKDF (reference sequence). V was pared by 0 bases and J by 7 bases, with 18 bases between. This CDR3 is 16 amino acids long. CDR3 amino acids: CATSRDGLASVGTQYF. CDR3 DNA: TGTGCCACCAGCAGAGATGGCCTAGCGAGTGTTGGGACCCAGTACTTC.

There are many counts of this clonotype. The gene calls are TRBV19 and TRBJ2-3; 11 nucleotides line up with TRBD2. V shed 9 bases, J shed 6 bases, and the junction held 8 bases outside the gene matches. Germline V CDR1 and CDR2: LNHDA, SQIVND (reference sequence). This CDR3 is 14 amino acids long. DNA for the CDR3: TGTGCCAGCTCTAGCGGGGGGTTCCCGGATACGCAGTATTTT. Translated: CASSSGGFPDTQYF. Complete variable domain (other parts from reference TRBV19 and TRBJ2-3): DGGITQSPKYLFRKEGQNVTLSCEQNLNHDAMYWYRQDPGQGLRLIYYSQIVNDFQKGDIAEGYSVSREKKESFPLTVTSAQKNPTAFYLCASSSGGFPDTQYFGPGTRLTVL.

This clonotype was recorded at least ten times. The gene calls are TRBV7-2 and TRBJ2-5, with a possible D match to TRBD2 (6 bases). Germline CDR1 and CDR2: SGHTA and FQGNSA. Trimming left V 0 bases short and J 2 bases short, with 13 bases between. This CDR3 has 16 residues. This CDR3 reads CASSLALTRGQETQYF. The CDR3 nucleotides read TGTGCCAGCAGCTTAGCCCTGACTAGGGGACAAGAGACCCAGTACTTC. Full variable domain (rest looked up from reference TRBV7-2 and TRBJ2-5): GAGVSQSPSNKVTEKGKDVELRCDPISGHTALYWYRQSLGQGLEFLIYFQGNSAPDKSGLPSDRFSAERTGGSVSTLTIQRTQQEDSAVYLCASSLALTRGQETQYFGPGTRLLVL.

This clonotype came up a few times. This chain uses TRBV6-2 or TRBV6-3 with TRBJ2-2; D remains unclear. Germline CDR1 MNHEY, CDR2 SVGEGT. The CDR3 extends over 13 amino acids. V was pared by 7 bases and J by 7 bases, with 13 bases between. The CDR3 sequence is CASITSVDGELFF. CDR3 coding DNA: TGTGCCAGCATCACGAGTGTGGACGGGGAGCTGTTTTTT.

There are a few counts of this clonotype. The J gene is TRBJ2-1, the V gene TRBV6-5; 9 bases fit TRBD1. Germline V gene sequence: CDR1 MNHEY, CDR2 SVGAGI. This CDR3 has 16 amino acids. V gave up 2 bases and J gave up 8 bases; unmatched junction bases: 10. CDR3 sequence (DNA): TGTGCCAGCAGTTACGGCTGGGACAGGGACGTCGATGAGCAGTTCTTC. Translation gives CASSYGWDRDVDEQFF.